This T cell receptor beta chain was identified in a study of T-cell reconstitution after alpha-beta-depleted transplantation in children. The TCRbeta library was prepared with unique molecular identifiers. TCRdb recomputed calls from the PCR reads with MiXCR, one row per CDR3 protein. The repertoire holds around 370,000 distinct CDR3 sequences, with about 17% as singletons. Per the germline V gene, CDR1 is MNHEY and CDR2 is SVGEGT. The CDR3 is 14 residues long. V lost 5 bases, J lost 6 bases, and 13 bases lay in between. The origin of this receptor is a male patient aged 2 to 10 who had a stem cell transplant for acute lymphoblastic leukemia, so the T cells may come from the graft donor. The material was PBMCs, mostly from graft donor cells, obtained 360 days after TCRalphabeta/CD19-depleted stem cell transplant. The J gene is TRBJ2-2, the V gene TRBV6-2 or TRBV6-3; D unresolved. CDR3 sequence reads: CASSPGWAAGELFF. The DNA for the CDR3 is TGTGCCAGCAGTCCAGGATGGGCCGCCGGGGAGCTGTTTTTT.